This T cell receptor (beta chain) derives from a study of T cells in Graves' hyperthyroidism and ophthalmopathy. Germline assignment: CDR1 GTSNPN and CDR2 SVGIG (reference sequence). The V and J ends lost 0 bases and 5 bases respectively, with 13 bases between them. The CDR3 has 14 residues. Across 18 months, stable Graves' hyperthyroidism was marked by no progression to ophthalmopathy. Lactation, pregnancy, other autoimmune disease or uncontrolled infection excluded patients. TCR beta CDR3 sequences were amplified from RNA transcripts. Carried out on the TCR CDR3, a first-round RT-PCR used the HTBI primer set. TCRdb used MiXCR to reprocess the multiplex PCR reads, holding one entry per CDR3 protein. The sample consists of hundreds of thousands of distinct CDR3 sequences, less than 15% of them appearing once.

Material: blood. The chain has TRBV30 and TRBJ1-1, with D perhaps matching TRBD1 (5 bases). The clonotype comes from a woman aged 18-29 years with Graves' hyperthyroidism. The CDR3 DNA reads TGTGCCTGGAGTGTTGTGGGGCTGGAGACTGAAGCTTTCTTT. It encodes CAWSVVGLETEAFF.